These 10 T cell receptor beta chains were all obtained from the same sample, sequenced in a study of beta chain bispecific antibodies for T cell cancers. Their recognized antigens are unknown. Study-level findings and limits: The leukemia cells, rather than normal T cells, gave most of the targeted TRBV signal.

Either OKT3 anti-CD3 antibody or CD3/CD28 beads expanded T cells from blood mononuclear cells over approximately 3 days. TCRdb processed the 5' RACE reads anew with MiXCR; each CDR3 protein has one entry. This sample carries roughly 15,000 distinct CDR3 sequences, roughly 2.1% of them seen once, and the ten largest clones take 6.9%. Material: healthy donor T cells cultured with leukemia cells. These receptors all come from a human donor in good health. Some clones in this sample may be carry-over from other donors' samples.

At least ten counts were recorded for this clonotype. The CDR3 DNA sequence: TGTGCCAGCAGCTTACAAAGGGGGACCCAGTACTTC. Its translation is CASSLQRGTQYF. The chain uses TRBV7-3 and TRBJ2-5, with D possibly being TRBD1 (5 bases). V shed 2 bases and J shed 7 bases, with 8 bases lying between them. There are 12 residues in the CDR3. Germline CDR1 SGHTA, CDR2 FQGTGA.

This clonotype came up many times. The chain couples TRBV11-2 to TRBJ2-7; 10 bases are shared with TRBD1. Germline CDR1 and CDR2: SGHAT and FQNNGV. After removal of 5 bases from V and 0 bases from J, the junction contained 4 bases not matched to a gene. The CDR3 covers 15 residues. CDR3 DNA sequence: TGTGCCAGCAGCAAGACAGGGGGCCGCTCCTACGAGCAGTACTTC. Encoded protein: CASSKTGGRSYEQYF.

The chain joins TRBV19 to TRBJ2-7, with D perhaps TRBD1 or TRBD2 (5 bases each). The CDR3 loop spans 14 amino acids. Germline lookup yields CDR1 LNHDA and CDR2 SQIVND (reference sequence). With 6 bases removed from V and 0 bases from J, the gap between germline ends came to 12 bases. CDR3 residues: CASSWGRGSYEQYF. The CDR3, as DNA: TGTGCCAGTAGCTGGGGACGGGGCTCCTACGAGCAGTACTTC.

This clonotype was counted at least ten times. The V call is TRBV11-2, the J call TRBJ2-2; D is unresolved. Germline V gene sequence: CDR1 SGHAT, CDR2 FQNNGV. This CDR3 region has 15 residues. Trimming stripped 9 bases from V and 4 bases from J, with 18 bases between. The DNA for the CDR3 is TGTGCCAGTCTCCCGGGTCCCGAGGTCACCGGGGAGCTGTTTTTT. Translation: CASLPGPEVTGELFF.

V and J are TRBV20-1 and TRBJ1-6; D is possibly TRBD1 (5 bases). This CDR3 has 15 amino acids. Trimming stripped 6 bases from V and 9 bases from J, with 21 bases between. Germline CDR1 and CDR2: DFQATT and SNEGSKA (reference sequence). The DNA of the CDR3 is TGCAGTGCAAACCCGGCGGGGCGCTCAACTTCACCCCTCCACTTT. Protein: CSANPAGRSTSPLHF.

This clonotype was observed many times. The V and J genes are TRBV18 and TRBJ2-5; 10 bases match TRBD1. This CDR3 has 18 amino acids. Losses at the gene ends were 3 bases for V and 0 bases for J; bases not matched to a gene: 10. The germline CDR1 and CDR2 sequences are KGHSH and LQKENI. The CDR3 loop reads CASSPGTGELAYQETQYF. Written as DNA, the CDR3 is TGTGCCAGCTCACCCGGGACAGGGGAACTAGCTTACCAAGAGACCCAGTACTTC.

This clonotype occurred many times. The chain couples TRBV7-9 to TRBJ2-1, with 8 nucleotides matching TRBD2. CDR1 is SEHNR, CDR2 FQNEAQ, per germline (reference sequence). Trimming took 1 base from V and 7 from J; bases not matched to a gene: 6. The CDR3 length is 15 residues. The CDR3 reads CASSLGERGRNEQFF. The CDR3 region has the DNA TGTGCCAGCAGCTTAGGCGAGCGGGGGAGAAATGAGCAGTTCTTC.

V usage is TRBV28 and J usage is TRBJ2-7, with a tentative D call TRBD1 (5 bases). Germline V CDR1 and CDR2: MDHEN, SYDVKM. This CDR3 has 12 amino acids. CDR3 loop: CATNRQSYEQYF. CDR3 nucleotide sequence: TGTGCGACAAACCGACAGTCCTACGAGCAGTACTTC.

This clonotype showed up many times. The chain is built from TRBV27 and TRBJ2-7; TRBD2 might be the D (5 bases). In germline, CDR1 is MNHEY, CDR2 SMNVEV (reference sequence). The length of the CDR3 is 14 residues. Trimming took off 3 bases at V and 4 bases at J, with 13 bases between the two ends. The DNA of the CDR3 is TGTGCCAGCAGTTTCGTCGCCTCGGGGTACGAGCAGTACTTC. Amino acids: CASSFVASGYEQYF.

This clonotype was observed at least ten times. The chain recombines TRBV27 with TRBJ2-5, with TRBD2 matching 10 bases. The V gene end was trimmed by 6 bases and the J gene end by 5 bases; junction bases not matched to a gene: 15. The germline CDR1 and CDR2 sequences are MNHEY and SMNVEV (reference sequence). The CDR3 totals 17 residues. The CDR3 sequence: CASSRRAGGPDFETQYF. In nucleotides, the CDR3 is TGTGCCAGCAGCCGAAGAGCGGGGGGGCCGGATTTTGAGACCCAGTACTTC.